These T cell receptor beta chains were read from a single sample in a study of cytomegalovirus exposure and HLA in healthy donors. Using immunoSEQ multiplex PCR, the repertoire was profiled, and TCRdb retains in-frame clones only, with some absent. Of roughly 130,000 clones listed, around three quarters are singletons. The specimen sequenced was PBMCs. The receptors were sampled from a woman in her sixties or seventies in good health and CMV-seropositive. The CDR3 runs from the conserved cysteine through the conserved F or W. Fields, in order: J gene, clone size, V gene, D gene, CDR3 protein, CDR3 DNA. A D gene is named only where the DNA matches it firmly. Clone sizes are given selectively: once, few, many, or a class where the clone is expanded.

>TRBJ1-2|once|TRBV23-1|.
CASSQAVRDWDGYTF
TGCGCCAGCAGTCAAGCCGTCAGGGACTGGGATGGCTACACCTTC
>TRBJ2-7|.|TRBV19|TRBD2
CASSIIAGASYEQYF
TGTGCCAGTAGTATAATAGCGGGGGCCTCCTACGAGCAGTACTTC
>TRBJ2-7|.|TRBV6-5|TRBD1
CASSPVSGGHEQYF
TGTGCCAGCAGTCCAGTATCAGGGGGCCACGAGCAGTACTTC
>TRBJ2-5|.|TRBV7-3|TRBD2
CASSYTSGGQTQYF
TGTGCCAGCAGCTACACTAGCGGGGGGCAGACCCAGTACTTC
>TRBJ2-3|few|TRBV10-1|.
CASGHLGTDTQYF
TGCGCCAGTGGACACCTCGGCACAGATACGCAGTATTTT
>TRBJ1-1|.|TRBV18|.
CASSQDMNTEAFF
TGTGCCAGCTCTCAGGACATGAACACTGAAGCTTTCTTT
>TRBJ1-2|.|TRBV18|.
CASSPPIQQPATANYGYTF
TGTGCCAGCTCACCACCAATACAACAGCCCGCTACAGCTAACTATGGCTACACCTTC
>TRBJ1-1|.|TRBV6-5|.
CASGSPGGTEAFF
TGTGCCAGTGGTTCCCCCGGGGGGACTGAAGCTTTCTTT
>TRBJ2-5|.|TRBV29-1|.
CSVGGLYQETQYF
TGCAGCGTGGGGGGGCTGTACCAAGAGACCCAGTACTTC
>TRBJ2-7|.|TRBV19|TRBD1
CASSLARDSAYEQYF
TGTGCCAGTAGTTTGGCCCGGGACAGCGCCTACGAGCAGTACTTC
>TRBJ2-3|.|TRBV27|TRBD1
CASSPRQGWDGTQYF
TGTGCCAGCAGCCCGAGACAGGGATGGGACGGTACGCAGTATTTT